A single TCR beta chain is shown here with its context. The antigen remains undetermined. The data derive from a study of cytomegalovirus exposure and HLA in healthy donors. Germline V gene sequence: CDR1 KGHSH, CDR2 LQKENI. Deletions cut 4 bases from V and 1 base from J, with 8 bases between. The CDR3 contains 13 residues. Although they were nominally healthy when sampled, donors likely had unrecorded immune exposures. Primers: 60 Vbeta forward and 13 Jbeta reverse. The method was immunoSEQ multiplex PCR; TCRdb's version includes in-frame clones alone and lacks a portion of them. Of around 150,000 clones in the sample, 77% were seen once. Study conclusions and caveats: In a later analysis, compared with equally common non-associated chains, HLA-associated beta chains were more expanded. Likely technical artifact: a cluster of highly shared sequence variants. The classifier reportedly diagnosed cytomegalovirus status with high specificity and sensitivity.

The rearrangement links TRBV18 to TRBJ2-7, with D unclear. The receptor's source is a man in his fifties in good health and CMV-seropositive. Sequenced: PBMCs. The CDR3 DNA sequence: TGTGCCAGCTCACGGTCACTTTCCTACGAGCAGTACTTC. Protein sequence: CASSRSLSYEQYF.